This T cell receptor (beta chain) derives from a study of HIV-infected patients and healthy controls. Regarding the study as a whole: Healthy control repertoires had roughly threefold more distinct CDR3s than untreated HIV+ repertoires, and higher Shannon diversity.

In germline, CDR1 is MNHNY, CDR2 SVGAGI (reference sequence). V lost 6 bases and J lost 4, with 7 bases in between. The CDR3 totals 12 residues. cDNA was made from approximately 0.55 ug RNA using alpha and beta constant primers. Using multiplexing indices, alpha and beta chain libraries were generated apart by chain-specific third strand synthesis. TCRdb reprocessed the 5' RACE reads with MiXCR, giving one entry per CDR3 protein. The top ten hold around 26% of the sample, which has 5,000 to 6,000 distinct CDR3 sequences, about 8.7% seen once. Roughly three months, about 14 weeks, into antiretroviral therapy, follow-up blood was collected. No cell fractionation was done, so the repertoire covers all unsorted peripheral blood T cells. This clonotype was found a few times. Its antigen is not known.

The TCR sequence derives from an adult with HIV infection. V usage is TRBV6-6 and J usage is TRBJ1-5; no clear D gene. The sample was blood, taken during antiretroviral therapy. This chain's CDR3 is CASSPINQPQHF. The CDR3, as DNA: TGTGCCAGCAGCCCGATTAATCAGCCCCAGCATTTT.